This T cell receptor beta chain was captured in a study of T cells after yellow fever vaccination. Looking at the study overall: For low cell numbers, libraries were made with SMART-Seq v4 Ultra Low Input. Study-level points and caveats: Secondary responses were weaker yet peaked faster, day 5 versus 15. Booster samples showed a return of most primary-vaccination clones (roughly 96% CD4, 70% to 90% CD8).

Between the trimmed V and J ends, which lost 8 bases and 0 bases, there was a span of 17 bases. The CDR3 has 16 amino acids. Germline V gene data show CDR1 as ENHRY and CDR2 as SYGVKD. Researchers made TCR cDNA using 5'RACE template switching, and this step added a universal primer site and UMIs. TCRdb re-called the 5' RACE reads through MiXCR, storing one row per CDR3 protein. In the table there are 300,000 to 400,000 distinct CDR3 sequences, roughly 8.7% of which are singletons. Turning to this clonotype: The antigen remains unidentified.

Sequenced here: PBMCs, sampled on the day of the first yellow fever vaccination. The V call is TRBV10-3, the J call TRBJ1-3; unclear D gene. The TCR was taken from a man between 18 and 35 years old who received the YFV17D yellow fever vaccine. The CDR3 sequence is CAISYPASISGNTIYF. The CDR3 DNA follows: TGTGCCATCTCATATCCAGCATCTATCTCTGGAAACACCATATATTTT.